This TCR beta chain was profiled in a study of cytomegalovirus exposure and HLA in healthy donors. General study points: Of the V segments, some could not be distinguished, including TRBV6-2 and TRBV6-3, and were excluded.

This clone has just one count. Its specificity is unknown. It was with 60 Vbeta and 13 Jbeta primers that the PCR ran. Generated by immunoSEQ multiplex PCR, the TCRdb table keeps only in-frame clones and is missing some. The sample consists of about 150,000 clones, 75% to 85% of them appearing once. The CDR3 totals 16 residues. CDR1 is MNHEY and CDR2 is SVGAGI in the germline V gene. Trimming removed 0 bases from V and 7 bases from J; junction bases left unmatched: 1. Sequencing was carried out using PBMCs. The rearrangement uses TRBV6-5 and TRBJ2-1, with TRBD2 matching over 15 bases. The TCR sequence derives from a woman aged 35 to 49 in good health and CMV-seropositive. The CDR3: CASSYSGLAGGNEQFF. Here the CDR3 DNA reads TGTGCCAGCAGTTACTCGGGACTAGCGGGAGGAAATGAGCAGTTCTTC.